This TCR beta chain came from a study of T-cell memory formation after mild COVID-19 (dated by TCRdb to the early 2020s). About the study as a whole: TCR sequence clusters from the two donors were found to be largely donor specific. Longitudinal TCRalpha and TCRbeta repertoire sequencing tracked T-cell clones expanding and contracting after mild COVID-19 in two donors. The cohort comprised two young, previously healthy adult volunteers, one female and one male. Summary of the overall study and its limitations: The second-wave clones that peaked on day 37 were not confirmed to be SARS-CoV-2 specific. Some responding clones were found in pre-infection memory, which suggests that pre-existing cross-reactive memory T cells took part in the SARS-CoV-2 response. From day 15 to 85, contracting clones showed balanced CD4/CD8 phenotypes, whereas a second wave of clones that expanded from day 15 to 37 leaned towards CD4+. Only two mild cases were covered by the study, and larger cohorts that include severe cases with pre-infection samples were considered necessary. Contracting CD4+ clones appeared mostly in the CM and EM memory subsets, whereas CD8+ clones were enriched in EMRA.

In this sample, this clonotype turned up a few times. Its antigen specificity is not known. Base quality data are lacking; no much larger clone is found one base away. CDR1 and CDR2 (MNHEY, SVGAGI) derive from the germline V gene. The junction carries 16 bases between V and J, which are trimmed by 0 bases and 0 bases respectively. CDR3 length: 18 amino acids, cysteine to phenylalanine. The retained sequence is limited to the CDR3, 54 bases, with the frame set at the first base. These reads were obtained on an Illumina NovaSeq 6000. TCRalpha and TCRbeta cDNA libraries were built by 5'RACE with constant-segment primers, adding sample barcodes and unique molecular identifiers. RNA was extracted from every sample with Trizol reagent. The libraries were amplified in two PCR steps, and the second step added a second sample barcode and Illumina TruSeq adapters. Sequencing of libraries was performed on an Illumina NovaSeq with 2 x 150 bp paired-end reads. In the original analysis: The reads were demultiplexed and collapsed into UMI-guided consensus sequences using migec v1.2.7. With mixcr v2.1.11, UMI consensuses were aligned to TRA and TRB V and J templates and assembled into clonotypes. A clonotype was counted as expanded or contracted only when both edgeR and NoisET called the clonotype significant, with the noise models trained on biological replicates. For edgeR calls, the cutoffs were a false discovery rate-adjusted p below 0.01 and a log2 fold-change threshold of 1. As an exploratory analysis of dynamics, PCA with hierarchical clustering was applied to max-normalized trajectories of the 1000 most abundant clonotypes. Each responding clone was given a CD4 or CD8 phenotype based on the CD4+ and CD8+ repertoires, which had been sequenced separately. Starting from the raw public reads, TCRdb applied fastp trimming at Q25, assembled clones with MiXCR and retained in-frame beta chains. Duplicate CDR3 protein sequences are folded into a single record with the most common DNA and genes. For this entry, the V and J calls and clone size follow TCRdb and not the study's own pipeline. The sample table records 350,000 to 450,000 distinct CDR3 sequences; around 24% of these occur just once. The top ten constitute around 9% of the sample.

Ficoll-Paque density gradient centrifugation was used to isolate PBMCs. The sequenced sample was PBMCs or a T cell subset sorted from them (not recorded which). The clonotype comes from an adult woman who had mild COVID-19 (a few samples of this study predate the infection). The sample titles of this study are shuffled in the database, so cell type and time point are left out; the donor was told from shared clones. The chain was built from TRBV6-5 and TRBJ2-3, and TRBD2 may be the D gene, going by 6 matching bases. The DNA is as follows: TGTGCCAGCAGTTACTCGGTATTTGGCGGGGCTAGCACAGATACGCAGTATTTT. Its protein is CASSYSVFGGASTDTQYF.